Below are 26 T cell receptor beta chains sequenced from a single sample in a study of T cells in Graves' hyperthyroidism and ophthalmopathy. There were TCR beta CDR3 regions amplified from RNA transcripts. When the TCR CDR3 underwent first-round RT-PCR, the HTBI primer set was used. Using its own MiXCR run on the multiplex PCR reads, TCRdb lists one record per CDR3 protein. The data show some 460,000 distinct CDR3 sequences, with about 15% seen just once and approximately 7.5% held by the top ten. Sample: blood. The receptors come from a woman in her late teens or twenties with Graves' hyperthyroidism.

V and J are TRBV7-9 and TRBJ2-7, with 9 positions matching TRBD1. Germline V CDR1 and CDR2: SEHNR, FQNEAQ (reference sequence). The CDR3 is 14 residues long. Trimming cost V 7 bases and J 5 bases; bases outside gene matches: 9. The CDR3 is CASKLPGTGHEQYF. DNA for the CDR3: TGTGCCAGCAAACTACCCGGGACAGGGCACGAGCAGTACTTC.

This clonotype was observed a few times. The rearrangement links TRBV6-1 to TRBJ2-5; 7 nucleotides align to TRBD1. This CDR3 has 13 residues. V trimming: 7 bases; J trimming: 1 base; junction bases outside the gene matches: 3. The germline V gene has CDR1 MNHNS and CDR2 SASEGT. The DNA for the CDR3 is TGTGCCAGCACTGAGGGGGCCCAAGAGACCCAGTACTTC. It translates to CASTEGAQETQYF.

At least ten counts were recorded for this clonotype. CDR3 DNA: TGTGCCAGCAGCGCCCTAGCGGGGGGGCTTGTCAATGAGCAGTTCTTC. Translated, it gives CASSALAGGLVNEQFF. V is TRBV9 and J is TRBJ2-1, with 12 nucleotides matching TRBD2. There are 16 residues in the CDR3. Germline lookup yields CDR1 SGDLS and CDR2 YYNGEE. V lost 3 bases and J lost 6; bases outside the gene matches: 7. Together with reference TRBV9 and TRBJ2-1, the CDR3 gives the full variable domain: DSGVTQTPKHLITATGQRVTLRCSPRSGDLSVYWYQQSLDQGLQFLIQYYNGEERAKGNILERFSAQQFPDLHSELNLSSLELGDSALYFCASSALAGGLVNEQFFGPGTRLTVL.

The chain is built from TRBV6-1 and TRBJ2-3, with TRBD2 matching over 13 bases. The V and J ends lost 4 bases and 5 bases, in that order; junction bases with no gene match: 6. From germline, CDR1 is MNHNS and CDR2 SASEGT. The CDR3 runs to 16 residues. This chain's CDR3 is CASSATSGGRGDTQYF. DNA for the CDR3: TGTGCCAGCAGTGCGACTAGCGGGGGGCGCGGAGATACGCAGTATTTT.

This clonotype was found many times. V usage is TRBV12-5 and J usage is TRBJ2-1; 9 nucleotides match TRBD2. After removal of 0 bases from V and 5 bases from J, the junction contained 8 bases not matched to a gene. The germline V gene has CDR1 LGHNT and CDR2 FRNRAP. The CDR3 contains 17 residues. As DNA, the CDR3 is TGTGCTAGTGGTTTGGTACTGAGGCGGGAGGGCCACAATGAGCAGTTCTTC. Its protein is CASGLVLRREGHNEQFF.

The rearrangement uses TRBV6-5 and TRBJ2-5; 7 positions match TRBD2. CDR1 is MNHEY, CDR2 SVGAGI, per germline. This CDR3 spans 15 amino acids. V was clipped by 2 bases and J by 1 base; unmatched bases: 4. As DNA, the CDR3 is TGTGCCAGCAGTTACGGCGGGGGAGGCCAAGAGACCCAGTACTTC. As protein: CASSYGGGGQETQYF.

CDR3 protein: CASSSGRQVGELFF. The CDR3 DNA sequence: TGTGCCAGCAGCTCCGGGCGGCAAGTGGGGGAGCTGTTTTTT. This chain connects TRBV3-1 to TRBJ2-2; D unresolved. Trimming stripped 5 bases from V and 8 bases from J, with 15 bases between. This CDR3 has 14 amino acids. The germline CDR1 and CDR2 sequences are LGHDT and YNNKEL (reference sequence).

DNA for the CDR3: TGTGCCAGTCGACTAGCGGGAGGCACCGGGGAGCTGTTTTTT. It codes for CASRLAGGTGELFF. The chain has TRBV27 and TRBJ2-2, with TRBD2 identical over 13 bases. From germline, CDR1 is MNHEY and CDR2 SMNVEV (reference sequence). The J segment lost 4 bases and the V segment lost 9 bases, leaving 2 bases of the junction unmatched. The length of the CDR3 is 14 residues.

As for this clonotype: The junction shows a germline mismatch at one end, possibly a read error. CDR3 nucleotides: TGTGCCAGCTTTAGGGACTTCTCCTGCAATGAGCAGTTCTTC. Its protein is CASFRDFSCNEQFF. The chain has TRBV7-2 and TRBJ2-1; tentatively, D is TRBD2 (6 bases). The CDR3 spans 14 residues. Germline CDR1 and CDR2: SGHTA and FQGNSA.

This clonotype has ten or more counts. J is TRBJ1-4 and V is TRBV2; D remains ambiguous. CDR1 and CDR2 (germline): SNHLY, FYNNEI. This CDR3 has 13 residues. The V end lost 7 bases, the J end lost 8 bases, and 14 bases lay between the germline ends. Here the CDR3 DNA reads TGTGCCAGCAAGTTCGTTACCGGGGAAAAACTGTTTTTT. Protein sequence: CASKFVTGEKLFF.

This clonotype was observed at least ten times. This chain joins TRBV12-3 or TRBV12-4 and TRBJ1-5; D is possibly TRBD1 (6 bases). The V gene lost 8 bases and the J gene lost 6 bases, with 20 bases spanning the gap. This CDR3 is 15 amino acids long. DNA for the CDR3: TGTGCCAGCGCTAACACAGGGAAAGGTGTTCAGCCCCAGCATTTT. This sequence encodes CASANTGKGVQPQHF.

This clonotype was seen ten or more times. The V call is TRBV5-8, the J call TRBJ2-7; D may be TRBD2 (5 bases). The V gene lost 3 bases and the J gene lost 0 bases, with 10 bases spanning the gap. Germline V gene data show CDR1 as SGHTS and CDR2 as YDEGEE. The CDR3 sequence is 14 residues long. The CDR3: CASSYRGSSYEQYF. The CDR3, as DNA: TGTGCCAGCAGCTACAGAGGGAGCTCCTACGAGCAGTACTTC. The complete variable domain, with remaining parts taken from reference TRBV5-8 and TRBJ2-7, reads EAGVTQSPTHLIKTRGQQATLRCSPISGHTSVYWYQQALGLGLQFLLWYDEGEERNRGNFPPRFSGRQFPNYSSELNVNALELEDSALYLCASSYRGSSYEQYFGPGTRLTVT.

This clonotype appeared many times. The chain joins TRBV11-3 to TRBJ2-2; D is perhaps TRBD2 (5 bases). Germline V lookup: CDR1 SGHNT, CDR2 YENEEA. Trimming left V 4 bases short and J 6 bases short, with 15 bases between. This CDR3 comprises 15 residues. The CDR3 DNA reads as TGTGCCAGCAGCTCGGGGTCGGGTCCACCCGGGGAGCTGTTTTTT. It encodes CASSSGSGPPGELFF.

This clonotype was counted ten times or more. V and J are TRBV7-9 and TRBJ2-1, with 7 bases that match TRBD1. The CDR3 length is 12 residues. V trimming: 5 bases; J trimming: 9 bases; junction bases outside the gene matches: 4. Germline assignment: CDR1 SEHNR and CDR2 FQNEAQ (reference sequence). The CDR3 DNA is TGTGCCAGCAGCCCAACAGGGGCTGAGCAGTTCTTC. Its protein product is CASSPTGAEQFF.

This clonotype has at least ten counts. The chain has TRBV28 and TRBJ1-2; 7 nucleotides align to TRBD1. Germline CDR1 reads MDHEN; CDR2 reads SYDVKM. The CDR3 contains 17 residues. The V segment lost 2 bases and the J segment 3 bases; nucleotides outside the gene matches: 12. The CDR3 loop reads CASSLRQGVSMHYGYTF. The DNA for the CDR3 is TGTGCCAGCAGTTTACGGCAGGGGGTATCAATGCACTATGGCTACACCTTC.

This clonotype was picked up many times. V and J are TRBV9 and TRBJ2-3, with 7 bases identical to TRBD2. The V gene's germline CDR1 is SGDLS and CDR2 YYNGEE. V lost 7 bases to trimming and J lost 0 bases; unmatched junction nucleotides: 5. The CDR3 sequence is 14 residues long. CDR3 in DNA: TGTGCCAGCGGGAGCGGGGCTAGCACAGATACGCAGTATTTT. Its protein product is CASGSGASTDTQYF. Using reference TRBV9 and TRBJ2-3 for the parts outside the CDR3, the full variable domain is DSGVTQTPKHLITATGQRVTLRCSPRSGDLSVYWYQQSLDQGLQFLIQYYNGEERAKGNILERFSAQQFPDLHSELNLSSLELGDSALYFCASGSGASTDTQYFGPGTRLTVL.

This clonotype was recorded at least ten times. This chain connects TRBV7-3 to TRBJ1-2; 10 nucleotides match TRBD1. This CDR3 is 14 amino acids long. CDR1 is SGHTA, CDR2 FQGTGA, per germline. The ends lost 5 bases at V and 6 bases at J; junction bases unmatched: 6. CDR3 in amino acids: CASSLSGTGDGYTF. CDR3 coding DNA: TGTGCCAGCAGCCTCTCCGGGACAGGGGATGGCTACACCTTC. Full variable domain (outside the CDR3, taken from reference TRBV7-3 and TRBJ1-2): GAGVSQTPSNKVTEKGKYVELRCDPISGHTALYWYRQSLGQGPEFLIYFQGTGAADDSGLPNDRFFAVRPEGSVSTLKIQRTERGDSAVYLCASSLSGTGDGYTFGSGTRLTVV.

Ten or more counts support this clonotype. V and J are TRBV20-1 and TRBJ2-5, with 7 nucleotides matching TRBD1. The CDR3 loop spans 14 amino acids. From germline, CDR1 is DFQATT and CDR2 SNEGSKA (reference sequence). The V and J ends lost 5 bases and 5 bases, in that order; junction bases with no gene match: 11. The CDR3 spells CSAPDREAGETQYF. The CDR3 bases are TGCAGTGCTCCAGACAGGGAAGCCGGGGAGACCCAGTACTTC.

In its sample, this clonotype was seen many times. The chain joins TRBV11-3 to TRBJ2-7; tentatively, D is TRBD2 (5 bases). Germline V gene data show CDR1 as SGHNT and CDR2 as YENEEA. Trimming pared 3 bases from V and 5 bases from J, leaving 14 bases between. The CDR3 sequence is 14 residues long. CDR3 coding DNA: TGTGCCAGCAGCTTCTGGCGGGCTCTCAACGAGCAGTACTTC. Translation: CASSFWRALNEQYF.

This clonotype was counted ten times or more. V gene TRBV30 combines with J gene TRBJ2-7; a weak D match, TRBD2 (5 bases). Trimming stripped 2 bases from V and 6 bases from J, with 11 bases between. Looked up from germline, CDR1 is GTSNPN and CDR2 is SVGIG (reference sequence). CDR3 size: 12 residues. The CDR3 coding sequence is TGTGCCTGGAGTAGTCTGGCGGGCGAGCAGTACTTC. This sequence encodes CAWSSLAGEQYF.

This clonotype was seen at least ten times. V usage is TRBV6-1 and J usage is TRBJ2-1; 12 bases align to TRBD2. The V gene's germline CDR1 is MNHNS and CDR2 SASEGT. Trimming at V came to 2 bases and at J to 8 bases, leaving 7 bases not matched to a gene. The length of the CDR3 is 16 residues. For the CDR3, the DNA is TGTGCCAGCAGTGAATTGGCTAGCGGGGGGGTACATGAGCAGTTCTTC. Its protein product is CASSELASGGVHEQFF.

This clonotype was seen many times. V is TRBV7-6 and J is TRBJ2-5; 15 bases match TRBD2. Germline CDR1 is SGHVS and CDR2 is FNYEAQ. This CDR3 has 21 residues. V gave up 4 bases and J gave up 6 bases; unmatched junction bases: 21. CDR3 bases: TGTGCCAGCAGCTGTCCGGGACTAGCGGGAGGAGAGCTACGAGGGGAAAAGACCCAGTACTTC. This translates into CASSCPGLAGGELRGEKTQYF.

This clonotype has more than one count but fewer than ten. This chain uses TRBV10-2 with TRBJ1-1; D may be TRBD1 (6 bases). The CDR3 is 17 amino acids. Trimming removed 8 bases at V and 0 bases at J, with 22 bases between. Germline assignment: CDR1 WSHSY and CDR2 SAAADI. The CDR3, as DNA: TGCGCCAGCGGAGGTACGGGGGCAGGGTACATGAACACTGAAGCTTTCTTT. It codes for CASGGTGAGYMNTEAFF.

This clonotype was seen repeatedly, ten times or more. The CDR3 DNA is TGTGCCAGCAGCCAAGGTACGGAGATCCTGAGGGAGCAGTACTTC. Protein: CASSQGTEILREQYF. The V gene is TRBV3-1, the J gene TRBJ2-7; D is undetermined. The V end lost 1 base, the J end lost 7 bases, and 17 bases lay between the germline ends. Germline V gives CDR1 LGHDT, CDR2 YNNKEL (reference sequence). The CDR3 is made up of 15 amino acids.

The rearrangement joins TRBV5-6 to TRBJ1-1, with TRBD1 identical over 7 bases. Trimming took 4 bases from V and 8 from J; bases not matched to a gene: 14. The germline V gene has CDR1 SGHDT and CDR2 YYEEEE. The CDR3 spans 15 residues. The CDR3 nucleotides read TGTGCCAGCAGCCCCTCAACAGGGAGGGGGCACGAAGCTTTCTTT. This encodes CASSPSTGRGHEAFF.

Many counts were recorded for this clonotype. The chain links TRBV7-6 to TRBJ1-4; 8 bases map to TRBD1. Germline V gives CDR1 SGHVS, CDR2 FNYEAQ. Unmatched junction bases numbered 5, after V lost 1 base and J lost 7 bases. The CDR3 contains 15 residues. CDR3 protein: CASSLGSGGVEKLFF. CDR3 coding DNA: TGTGCCAGCAGCTTAGGATCAGGGGGCGTTGAAAAACTGTTTTTT.